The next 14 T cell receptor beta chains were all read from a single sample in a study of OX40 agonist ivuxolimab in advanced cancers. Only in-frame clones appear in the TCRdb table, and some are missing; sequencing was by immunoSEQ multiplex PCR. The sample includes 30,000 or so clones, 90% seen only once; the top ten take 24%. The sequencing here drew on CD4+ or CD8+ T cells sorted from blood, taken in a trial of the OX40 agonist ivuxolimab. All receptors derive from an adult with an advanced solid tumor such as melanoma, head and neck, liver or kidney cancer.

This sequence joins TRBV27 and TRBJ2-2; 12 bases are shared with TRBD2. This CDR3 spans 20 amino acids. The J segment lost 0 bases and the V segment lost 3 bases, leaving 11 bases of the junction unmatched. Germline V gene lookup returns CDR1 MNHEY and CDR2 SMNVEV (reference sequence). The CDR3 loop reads CASSLLAGGLTGPNTGELFF. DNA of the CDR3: TGTGCCAGCAGTTTGCTAGCGGGAGGGCTAACCGGCCCGAACACCGGGGAGCTGTTTTTT.

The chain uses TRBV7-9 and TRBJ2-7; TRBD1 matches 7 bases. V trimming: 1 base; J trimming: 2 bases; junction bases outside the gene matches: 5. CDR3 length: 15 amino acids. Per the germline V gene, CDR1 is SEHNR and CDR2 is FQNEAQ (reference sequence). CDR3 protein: CASSLGQGSTYEQYF. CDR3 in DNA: TGTGCCAGCAGCTTAGGACAGGGCTCCACCTACGAGCAGTACTTC.

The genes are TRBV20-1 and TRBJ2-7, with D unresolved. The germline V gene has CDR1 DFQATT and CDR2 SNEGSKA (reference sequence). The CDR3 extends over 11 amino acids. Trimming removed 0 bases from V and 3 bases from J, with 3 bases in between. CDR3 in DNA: TGCAGTGCTAGAGATCTCTACGAGCAGTACTTC. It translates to CSARDLYEQYF.

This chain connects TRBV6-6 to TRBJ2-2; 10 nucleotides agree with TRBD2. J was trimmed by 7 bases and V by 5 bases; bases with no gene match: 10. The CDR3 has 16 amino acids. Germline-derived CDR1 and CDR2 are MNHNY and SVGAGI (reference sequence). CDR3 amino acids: CASSTPGLASNGELFF. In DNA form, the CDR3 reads TGTGCCAGCAGTACCCCGGGACTAGCGTCGAACGGGGAGCTGTTTTTT.

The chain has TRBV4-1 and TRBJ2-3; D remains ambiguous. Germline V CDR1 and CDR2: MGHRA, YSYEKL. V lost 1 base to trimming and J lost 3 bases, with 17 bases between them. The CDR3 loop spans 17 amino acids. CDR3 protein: CASSQGWSLPRTDTQYF. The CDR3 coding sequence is TGCGCCAGCAGCCAAGGCTGGTCTTTACCTCGTACAGATACGCAGTATTTT.

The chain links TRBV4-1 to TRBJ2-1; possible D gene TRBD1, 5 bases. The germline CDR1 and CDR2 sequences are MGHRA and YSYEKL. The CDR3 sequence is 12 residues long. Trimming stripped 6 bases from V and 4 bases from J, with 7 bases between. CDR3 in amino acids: CASSNRYNEQFF. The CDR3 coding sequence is TGCGCCAGCAGTAACAGGTACAATGAGCAGTTCTTC.

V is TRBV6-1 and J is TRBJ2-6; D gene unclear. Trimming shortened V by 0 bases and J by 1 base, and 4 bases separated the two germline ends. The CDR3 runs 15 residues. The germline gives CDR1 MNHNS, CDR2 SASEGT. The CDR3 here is CASSEAGSGANVLTF. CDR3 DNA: TGTGCCAGCAGTGAAGCGGGGTCTGGGGCCAACGTCCTGACTTTC.

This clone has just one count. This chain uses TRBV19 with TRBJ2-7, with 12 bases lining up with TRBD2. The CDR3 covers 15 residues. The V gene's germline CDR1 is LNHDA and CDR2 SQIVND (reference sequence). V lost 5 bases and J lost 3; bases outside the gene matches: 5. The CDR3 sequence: CASSASGRADYEQYF. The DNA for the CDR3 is TGTGCCAGTAGTGCTAGCGGGAGGGCCGACTACGAGCAGTACTTC. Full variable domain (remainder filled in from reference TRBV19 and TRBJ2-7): DGGITQSPKYLFRKEGQNVTLSCEQNLNHDAMYWYRQDPGQGLRLIYYSQIVNDFQKGDIAEGYSVSREKKESFPLTVTSAQKNPTAFYLCASSASGRADYEQYFGPGTRLTVT.

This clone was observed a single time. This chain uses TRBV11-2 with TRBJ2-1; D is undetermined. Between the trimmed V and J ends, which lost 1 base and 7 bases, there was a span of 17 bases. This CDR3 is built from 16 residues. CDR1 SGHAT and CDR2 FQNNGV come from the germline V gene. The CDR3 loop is CASSLATDTGWNEQFF. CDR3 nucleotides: TGTGCCAGCAGCTTAGCAACCGACACCGGGTGGAATGAGCAGTTCTTC.

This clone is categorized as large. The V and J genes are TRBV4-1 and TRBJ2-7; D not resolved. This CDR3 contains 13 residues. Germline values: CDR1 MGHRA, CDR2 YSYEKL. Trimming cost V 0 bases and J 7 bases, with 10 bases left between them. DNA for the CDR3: TGCGCCAGCAGCCAAGATTATCTCAATGAGCAGTACTTC. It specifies CASSQDYLNEQYF.

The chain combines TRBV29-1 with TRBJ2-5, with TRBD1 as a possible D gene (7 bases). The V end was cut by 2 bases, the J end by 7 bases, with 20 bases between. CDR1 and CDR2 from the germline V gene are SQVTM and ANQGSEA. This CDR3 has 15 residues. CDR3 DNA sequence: TGCAGCGTTGAAAACTGGACAGGCGGGGACGGGACCCAGTACTTC. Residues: CSVENWTGGDGTQYF. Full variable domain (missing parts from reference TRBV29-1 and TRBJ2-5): SAVISQKPSRDICQRGTSLTIQCQVDSQVTMMFWYRQQPGQSLTLIATANQGSEATYESGFVIDKFPISRPNLTFSTLTVSNMSPEDSSIYLCSVENWTGGDGTQYFGPGTRLLVL.

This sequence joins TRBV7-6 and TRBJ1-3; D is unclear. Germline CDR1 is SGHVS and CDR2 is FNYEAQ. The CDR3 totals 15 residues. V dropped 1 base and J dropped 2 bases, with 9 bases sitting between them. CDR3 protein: CASSLEGGTGNTIYF. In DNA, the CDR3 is TGTGCCAGCAGCTTAGAAGGAGGGACTGGAAACACCATATATTTT. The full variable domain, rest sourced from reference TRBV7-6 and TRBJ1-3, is GAGVSQSPRYKVTKRGQDVALRCDPISGHVSLYWYRQALGQGPEFLTYFNYEAQQDKSGLPNDRFSAERPEGSISTLTIQRTEQRDSAMYRCASSLEGGTGNTIYFGEGSWLTVV.

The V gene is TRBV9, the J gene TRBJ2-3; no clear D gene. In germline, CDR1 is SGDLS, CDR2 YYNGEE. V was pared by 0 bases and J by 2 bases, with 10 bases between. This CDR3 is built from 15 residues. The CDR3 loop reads CASSVADQATDTQYF. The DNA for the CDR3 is TGTGCCAGCAGCGTAGCTGACCAGGCCACAGATACGCAGTATTTT.

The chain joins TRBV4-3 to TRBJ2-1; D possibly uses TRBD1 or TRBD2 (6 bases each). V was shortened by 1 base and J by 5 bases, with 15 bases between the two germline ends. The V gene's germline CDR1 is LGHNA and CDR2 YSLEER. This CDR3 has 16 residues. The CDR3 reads CASSQARGDLDNEQFF. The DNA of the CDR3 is TGCGCCAGCAGCCAAGCAAGGGGGGACCTAGACAATGAGCAGTTCTTC.